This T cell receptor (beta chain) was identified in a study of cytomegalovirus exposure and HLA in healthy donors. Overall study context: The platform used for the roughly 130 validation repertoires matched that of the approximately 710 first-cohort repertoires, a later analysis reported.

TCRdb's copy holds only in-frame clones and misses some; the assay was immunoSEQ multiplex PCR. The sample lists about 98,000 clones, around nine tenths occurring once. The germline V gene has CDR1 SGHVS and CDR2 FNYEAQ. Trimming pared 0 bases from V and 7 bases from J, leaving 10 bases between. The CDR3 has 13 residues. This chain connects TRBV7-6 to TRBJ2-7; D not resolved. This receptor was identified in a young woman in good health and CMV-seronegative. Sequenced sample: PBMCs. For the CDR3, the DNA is TGTGCCAGCAGCTTAGCCGCCTTGAGGGAGCAGTACTTC. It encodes CASSLAALREQYF.